This T cell receptor beta chain emerged from a study of long-term antiretroviral therapy in people with HIV. Survey-level resolution applied to immunoSEQ assay v3.0. The table came from immunoSEQ multiplex PCR; TCRdb's copy has only in-frame clones and leaves some out. The sample carries 44,000 or so clones, about 95% recorded once. Study-wide points: Narrower CDR3 length ranges marked HIV repertoires relative to controls.

The CDR3 is made up of 18 amino acids. In germline, CDR1 is MNHNS, CDR2 SASEGT. The V gene end was trimmed by 4 bases and the J gene end by 1 base; junction bases not matched to a gene: 11. Comment on this clone: Its specificity is not known.

Sequencing used unsorted PBMCs, obtained 3.7 years after starting antiretroviral therapy. This receptor was identified in a woman in her fifties or sixties with HIV. The V gene is TRBV6-1, the J gene TRBJ2-5, with TRBD1 matching 11 bases. Here the CDR3 reads CASSARDRGSSAQETQYF. The DNA for the CDR3 is TGTGCCAGCAGTGCCCGGGACAGGGGGTCTTCTGCCCAAGAGACCCAGTACTTC.